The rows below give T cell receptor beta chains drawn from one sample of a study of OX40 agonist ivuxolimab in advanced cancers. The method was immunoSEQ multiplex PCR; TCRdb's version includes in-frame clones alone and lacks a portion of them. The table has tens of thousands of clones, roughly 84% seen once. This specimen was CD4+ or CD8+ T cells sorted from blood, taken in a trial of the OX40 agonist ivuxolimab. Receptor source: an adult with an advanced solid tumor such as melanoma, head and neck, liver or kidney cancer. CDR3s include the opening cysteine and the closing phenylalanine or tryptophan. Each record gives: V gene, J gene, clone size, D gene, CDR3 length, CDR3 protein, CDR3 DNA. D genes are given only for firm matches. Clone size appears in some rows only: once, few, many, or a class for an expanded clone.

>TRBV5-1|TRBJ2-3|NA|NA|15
CASSEQGFATDTQYF
TGCGCCAGCAGCGAACAGGGTTTCGCCACAGATACGCAGTATTTT
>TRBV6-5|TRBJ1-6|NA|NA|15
CASSRLMADNSPLHF
TGTGCCAGCAGCCGCCTGATGGCGGATAATTCACCCCTCCACTTT
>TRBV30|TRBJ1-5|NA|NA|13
CAWSVEGGQPQHF
TGTGCCTGGAGTGTTGAGGGAGGTCAGCCCCAGCATTTT
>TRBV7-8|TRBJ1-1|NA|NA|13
CASSFRVLTEAFF
TGTGCCAGCAGCTTCAGGGTCCTCACTGAAGCTTTCTTT
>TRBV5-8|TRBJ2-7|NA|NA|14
CASTKTGPTYEQYF
TGTGCCAGCACCAAGACAGGCCCTACCTACGAGCAGTACTTC
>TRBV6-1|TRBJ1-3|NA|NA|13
CASSSGPGNTIYF
TGTGCCAGCAGCTCCGGACCTGGAAACACCATATATTTT
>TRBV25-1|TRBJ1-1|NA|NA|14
CASGPGGRGTEAFF
TGTGCCAGCGGGCCGGGAGGGAGGGGCACTGAAGCTTTCTTT
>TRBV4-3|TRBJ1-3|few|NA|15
CASSQGDFGRNTIYF
TGCGCCAGCAGCCAAGGGGACTTTGGTAGGAACACCATATATTTT
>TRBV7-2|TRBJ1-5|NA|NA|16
CASSRSWGAINQPQHF
TGTGCCAGCAGCAGAAGCTGGGGGGCCATCAATCAGCCCCAGCATTTT
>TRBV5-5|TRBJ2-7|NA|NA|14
CASSFGTLRSEQYF
TGTGCCAGCAGCTTCGGTACGCTACGAAGCGAGCAGTACTTC
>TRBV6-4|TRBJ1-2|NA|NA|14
CASSDSPGDYGYTF
TGTGCCAGCAGTGACTCACCAGGAGACTATGGCTACACCTTC
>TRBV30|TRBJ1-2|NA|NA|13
CAWTQQGEEGYTF
TGTGCCTGGACCCAACAGGGAGAGGAGGGCTACACCTTC
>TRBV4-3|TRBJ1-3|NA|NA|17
CASSQDIRGFSGNTIYF
TGCGCCAGCAGCCAAGACATCAGGGGCTTCTCTGGAAACACCATATATTTT
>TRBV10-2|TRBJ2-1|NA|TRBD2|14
CASRPGLATNEQFF
TGCGCCAGCAGACCGGGACTAGCGACCAATGAGCAGTTCTTC
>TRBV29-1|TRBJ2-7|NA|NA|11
CSAVRTYEQYF
TGCAGCGCCGTAAGGACTTACGAGCAGTACTTC
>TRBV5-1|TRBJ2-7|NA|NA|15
CASSLGGNLAYEQYF
TGCGCCAGCAGCTTGGGAGGGAATTTGGCCTACGAGCAGTACTTC
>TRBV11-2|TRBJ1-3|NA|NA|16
CASSLWTAVPGNTIYF
TGTGCCAGCAGCCTTTGGACAGCGGTCCCTGGAAACACCATATATTTT
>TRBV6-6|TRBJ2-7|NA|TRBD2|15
CASSPGLAFSYEQYF
TGTGCCAGTTCTCCGGGACTAGCGTTTTCCTACGAGCAGTACTTC
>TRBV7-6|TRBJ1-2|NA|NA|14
CASSSTLNDYGYTF
TGTGCCAGCAGCTCGACTCTGAACGACTATGGCTACACCTTC
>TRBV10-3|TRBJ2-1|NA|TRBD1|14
CAISSTGVANEQFF
TGTGCCATCAGTTCGACAGGGGTGGCCAATGAGCAGTTCTTC
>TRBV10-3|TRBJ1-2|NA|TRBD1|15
CAISDGGQGSYGYTF
TGTGCCATCAGTGACGGGGGACAGGGGTCCTATGGCTACACCTTC
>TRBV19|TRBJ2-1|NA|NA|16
CASSRSVGVSYNEQFF
TGTGCCAGTAGTCGTTCTGTGGGAGTCTCCTACAATGAGCAGTTCTTC
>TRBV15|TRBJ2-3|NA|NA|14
CATSRDKSSDTQYF
TGTGCCACCAGCAGAGATAAGTCGTCGGATACGCAGTATTTT
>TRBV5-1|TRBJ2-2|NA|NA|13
CASSLAVVRGAVF
TGCGCCAGCAGCTTGGCCGTAGTCCGCGGAGCTGTTTTT
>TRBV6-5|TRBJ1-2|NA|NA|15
CASSFTTGTNYGYTF
TGTGCCAGCAGTTTTACGACAGGAACTAACTATGGCTACACCTTC
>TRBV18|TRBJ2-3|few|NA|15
CASSFSVNPTDTQYF
TGTGCCAGCTCATTCTCGGTAAATCCGACAGATACGCAGTATTTT
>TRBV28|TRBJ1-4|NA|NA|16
CASSLLRAGVEEKLFF
TGTGCCAGCAGTTTATTAAGGGCAGGGGTAGAGGAAAAACTGTTTTTT
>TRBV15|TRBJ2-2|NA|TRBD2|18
CATSRDTGRGANTGELFF
TGTGCCACCAGCAGAGATACGGGGCGGGGGGCCAACACCGGGGAGCTGTTTTTT
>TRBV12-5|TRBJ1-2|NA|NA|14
CASGLDPGNYGYTF
TGTGCTAGTGGTTTGGATCCGGGTAACTATGGCTACACCTTC
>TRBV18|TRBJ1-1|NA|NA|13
CASSPLGGAEAFF
TGTGCCAGCTCTCCATTGGGGGGGGCCGAAGCTTTCTTT
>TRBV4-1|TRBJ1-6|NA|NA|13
CASRDQFNSPLHF
TGCGCCAGCCGAGACCAATTTAATTCACCCCTCCACTTT
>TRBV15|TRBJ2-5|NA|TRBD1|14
CATSRDRGWETQYF
TGTGCCACCAGCAGGGACAGGGGGTGGGAGACCCAGTACTTC
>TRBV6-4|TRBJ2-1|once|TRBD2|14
CASSPGLTNNEQFF
TGTGCCAGCAGTCCGGGACTAACAAACAATGAGCAGTTCTTC
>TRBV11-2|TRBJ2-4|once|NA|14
CASSSRLAKNIQYF
TGTGCCAGCAGCTCGCGACTAGCCAAAAACATTCAGTACTTC
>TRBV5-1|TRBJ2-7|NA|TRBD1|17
CASSLGQGRSSSYEQYF
TGCGCCAGCAGCTTGGGACAGGGGCGCTCCTCCTCCTACGAGCAGTACTTC
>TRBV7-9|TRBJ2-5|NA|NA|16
CASSLATPGIQETQYF
TGTGCCAGCAGCTTAGCGACACCGGGGATACAAGAGACCCAGTACTTC
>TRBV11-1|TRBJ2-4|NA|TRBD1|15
CASSQPTGVGNIQYF
TGTGCCAGCAGCCAGCCGACAGGGGTTGGAAACATTCAGTACTTC
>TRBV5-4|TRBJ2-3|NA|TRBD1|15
CASSPRQGGTDTQYF
TGTGCCAGCAGCCCCCGACAGGGTGGCACAGATACGCAGTATTTT
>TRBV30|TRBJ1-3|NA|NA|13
CAWSQGAINTIYF
TGTGCCTGGAGTCAAGGGGCGATAAACACCATATATTTT
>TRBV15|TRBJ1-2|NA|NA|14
CATSREGITYGYTF
TGTGCCACCAGCAGAGAGGGAATCACCTATGGCTACACCTTC
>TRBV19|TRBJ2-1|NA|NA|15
CASSILGYSYNEQFF
TGTGCCAGTAGCATTCTAGGTTACTCCTACAATGAGCAGTTCTTC
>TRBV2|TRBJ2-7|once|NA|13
CASKRVEEGRQYF
TGTGCCAGCAAAAGGGTAGAAGAGGGCAGGCAGTACTTC
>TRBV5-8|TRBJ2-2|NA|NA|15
CASSLPQEFTGELFF
TGTGCCAGCAGCCTCCCCCAGGAGTTTACCGGGGAGCTGTTTTTT
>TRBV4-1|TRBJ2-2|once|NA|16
CASSQDLPRATGELFF
TGCGCCAGCAGCCAAGATCTGCCCAGGGCCACCGGGGAGCTGTTTTTT
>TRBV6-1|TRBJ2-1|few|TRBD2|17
CASSDRRRLTSSDEQFF
TGTGCCAGCAGTGATCGCCGGCGCCTGACTAGCTCCGATGAGCAGTTCTTC
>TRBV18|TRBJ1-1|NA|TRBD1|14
CASSSDRENTEAFF
TGTGCCAGCTCGTCAGACAGGGAGAACACTGAAGCTTTCTTT
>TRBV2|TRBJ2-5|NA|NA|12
CASMRPQETQYF
TGTGCCAGCATGCGTCCCCAAGAGACCCAGTACTTC
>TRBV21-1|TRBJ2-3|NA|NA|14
CASSKKGCTDTQYF
TGTGCCAGCAGCAAAAAGGGCTGCACAGATACGCAGTATTTT
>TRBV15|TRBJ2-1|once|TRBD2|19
CATSPKGLAGSSSYNEQFF
TGTGCCACCAGCCCTAAAGGGCTAGCGGGATCAAGCTCCTACAATGAGCAGTTCTTC
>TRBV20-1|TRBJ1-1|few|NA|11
CSAREDTEAFF
TGCAGTGCCCGCGAGGACACTGAAGCTTTCTTT
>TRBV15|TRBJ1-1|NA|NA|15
CATSRYRAESTEAFF
TGTGCCACCAGCAGATACAGGGCTGAAAGCACTGAAGCTTTCTTT
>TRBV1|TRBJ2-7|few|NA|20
CTSSQNGESGGRVHSYEQYF
TGCACCAGCAGCCAAAATGGAGAATCTGGGGGGCGGGTGCACTCCTACGAGCAGTACTTC
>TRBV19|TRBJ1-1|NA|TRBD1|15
CASSRGQGAGTEAFF
TGTGCCAGTAGTAGGGGACAGGGTGCGGGCACTGAAGCTTTCTTT
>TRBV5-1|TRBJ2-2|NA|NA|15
CASSLAGENTGELFF
TGCGCCAGCAGCTTGGCGGGGGAGAACACCGGGGAGCTGTTTTTT
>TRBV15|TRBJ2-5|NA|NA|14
CATSIRDTQETQYF
TGTGCCACCAGCATAAGGGACACGCAAGAGACCCAGTACTTC
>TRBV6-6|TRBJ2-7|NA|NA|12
CASSYESSEQYF
TGTGCCAGCAGTTACGAGAGTAGCGAGCAGTACTTC